What follows are 18 T cell receptor beta chains derived from one specimen sequenced in a study of blood T cell repertoires in COVID-19. Some clones are missing from TCRdb's copy, which holds only in-frame ones; the method was immunoSEQ multiplex PCR. This table holds over 50,000 clones, roughly 72% found once. The material sequenced was peripheral blood. These TCRs come from a woman aged 50 to 60 with active or convalescent COVID-19.

The chain carries TRBV24-1 and TRBJ2-2, with D perhaps TRBD1 (6 bases). The CDR3 loop spans 14 amino acids. Germline V gene sequence: CDR1 KGHDR, CDR2 SFDVKD. Trimming stripped 3 bases from V and 8 bases from J, with 12 bases between. The chain's CDR3 is CATSDLGAAGELFF. As DNA, the CDR3 is TGTGCCACCAGTGATCTGGGGGCTGCGGGGGAGCTGTTTTTT.

V gene TRBV7-2 combines with J gene TRBJ2-3, with TRBD1 identical over 8 bases. CDR3 length equals 15 residues. Germline trimming cut 3 bases from V and 4 bases from J; bases unmatched to any gene: 6. Germline values: CDR1 SGHTA, CDR2 FQGNSA. The CDR3 sequence: CASSLGTGFADTQYF. The CDR3 bases are TGTGCCAGCAGCTTGGGGACAGGCTTCGCAGATACGCAGTATTTT.

V usage is TRBV10-3 and J usage is TRBJ2-4, with D perhaps matching TRBD1 (5 bases). The CDR3 covers 12 residues. CDR1 and CDR2 from the germline V gene are ENHRY and SYGVKD. V shed 6 bases and J shed 5 bases, with 8 bases lying between them. The CDR3 DNA follows: TGTGCCATCAGGCGCAGGGAAAACATTCAGTACTTC. Translation gives CAIRRRENIQYF.

V gene TRBV7-2 combines with J gene TRBJ2-3, with 8 nucleotides matching TRBD2. From germline, CDR1 is SGHTA and CDR2 FQGNSA. The V gene end was trimmed by 7 bases and the J gene end by 7 bases; junction bases not matched to a gene: 10. The CDR3 contains 14 residues. This CDR3 is CASIGSGGPNTQYF. The CDR3 nucleotides are TGTGCCAGCATCGGGTCGGGAGGGCCAAATACGCAGTATTTT.

The chain uses TRBV19 and TRBJ1-2, with TRBD1 as a possible D gene (6 bases). Germline CDR1 is LNHDA and CDR2 is SQIVND (reference sequence). This CDR3 spans 13 amino acids. Trimming left V 6 bases short and J 1 base short, with 9 bases between. The CDR3 loop reads CASSRRGNYGYTF. The CDR3 DNA reads as TGTGCCAGTAGCCGCAGGGGTAACTATGGCTACACCTTC.

The rearrangement uses TRBV27 and TRBJ2-3, with 9 bases fitting TRBD2. CDR3 length: 16 residues. V gave up 3 bases and J gave up 0 bases; unmatched junction bases: 4. The germline gives CDR1 MNHEY, CDR2 SMNVEV (reference sequence). CDR3 amino acids: CASSFLLAGSTDTQYF. CDR3 nucleotide sequence: TGTGCCAGCAGTTTCTTACTAGCGGGTAGCACAGATACGCAGTATTTT.

The chain combines TRBV6-5 with TRBJ1-1; D gene ambiguous. Deletions cut 7 bases from V and 3 bases from J, with 12 bases between. The CDR3 runs 13 residues. Germline V CDR1 and CDR2: MNHEY, SVGAGI. CDR3 sequence: CASKGVSDTEAFF. The CDR3 nucleotides are TGTGCCAGCAAAGGCGTCAGCGACACTGAAGCTTTCTTT.

The chain uses TRBV6-6 and TRBJ1-3, with D maybe TRBD1 (6 bases). The V end was cut by 7 bases, the J end by 3 bases, with 13 bases between. This CDR3 contains 14 residues. The germline CDR1 and CDR2 sequences are MNHNY and SVGAGI (reference sequence). CDR3 DNA sequence: TGTGCCAGCACCTCGGACAGAAGTGGAAACACCATATATTTT. It is translated as CASTSDRSGNTIYF.

The chain joins TRBV5-6 to TRBJ1-1; D is uncertain. The germline V gene has CDR1 SGHDT and CDR2 YYEEEE. The CDR3 is 14 amino acids. Trimming stripped 3 bases from V and 8 bases from J, with 17 bases between. The CDR3: CASSSDPWEAEAFF. In DNA, the CDR3 is TGTGCCAGCAGCTCGGACCCCTGGGAGGCGGAAGCTTTCTTT. Supplemented by reference TRBV5-6 and TRBJ1-1, the full variable domain reads DAGVTQSPTHLIKTRGQQVTLRCSPKSGHDTVSWYQQALGQGPQFIFQYYEEEERQRGNFPDRFSGHQFPNYSSELNVNALLLGDSALYLCASSSDPWEAEAFFGQGTRLTVV.

The rearrangement uses TRBV10-3 and TRBJ2-5; D is perhaps TRBD2 (5 bases). The CDR3 totals 13 residues. CDR1 and CDR2 from the germline V gene are ENHRY and SYGVKD. V shed 10 bases and J shed 1 base, with 13 bases lying between them. In DNA, the CDR3 is TGTGCCACCACAAGGGAGCGCCAAGAGACCCAGTACTTC. Amino acids: CATTRERQETQYF.

This clone came up once. The chain couples TRBV28 to TRBJ1-4; D may be TRBD1 (5 bases). There are 16 residues in the CDR3. Germline loops: CDR1 MDHEN, CDR2 SYDVKM. V dropped 1 base and J dropped 3 bases, with 12 bases sitting between them. CDR3 in DNA: TGTGCCAGCAGTTTATCAGGAGGGGTAGCTAATGAAAAACTGTTTTTT. It encodes CASSLSGGVANEKLFF.

V gene TRBV9 combines with J gene TRBJ2-1, with no clear D. This CDR3 has 14 amino acids. The V gene lost 3 bases and the J gene lost 9 bases, with 16 bases spanning the gap. The V gene's germline CDR1 is SGDLS and CDR2 YYNGEE. CDR3 in amino acids: CASSGPFSSTEQFF. The CDR3 DNA reads as TGTGCCAGCAGCGGCCCCTTCTCATCTACTGAGCAGTTCTTC.

The rearrangement joins TRBV6-5 to TRBJ1-2; 9 nucleotides agree with TRBD1. V shed 6 bases and J 4 bases; nucleotides not matched to a gene: 6. This CDR3 has 14 residues. Germline CDR1 MNHEY, CDR2 SVGAGI. The CDR3 region is CASRQGARFYGYTF. The CDR3 nucleotides read TGTGCCAGCAGACAGGGGGCGCGGTTCTATGGCTACACCTTC.

The CDR3 nucleotides read TGTGCCAGCAACCAGCTAGCGGGACCCCTCGATGAGCAGTTCTTC. It is translated as CASNQLAGPLDEQFF. The chain joins TRBV2 to TRBJ2-1; 9 bases match TRBD2. V lost 7 bases to trimming and J lost 8 bases; unmatched junction nucleotides: 12. The CDR3 has 15 amino acids. In germline, CDR1 is SNHLY, CDR2 FYNNEI.

The chain has TRBV5-1 and TRBJ2-5, with TRBD2 matching over 12 bases. Trimming at V came to 5 bases and at J to 5 bases, leaving 10 bases not matched to a gene. Germline V lookup: CDR1 SGHRS, CDR2 YFSETQ. There are 16 residues in the CDR3. CDR3: CASSLLTSGSKETQYF. CDR3 sequence (DNA): TGCGCCAGCAGTCTCCTGACTAGCGGGAGTAAGGAGACCCAGTACTTC.

A single count supports this clone. This chain joins TRBV29-1 and TRBJ2-7; perhaps TRBD1 as D (5 bases). The germline V gene encodes CDR1 SQVTM and CDR2 ANQGSEA. Trimming cost V 3 bases and J 2 bases, with 8 bases left between them. The CDR3 runs to 12 residues. The chain's CDR3 is CSVEMDTYEQYF. Written as DNA, the CDR3 is TGCAGCGTTGAGATGGACACCTACGAGCAGTACTTC.

DNA of the CDR3: TGTGCCAGCAACACTGATCGGGGTAACTATGGCTACACCTTC. Translated, it gives CASNTDRGNYGYTF. The J gene is TRBJ1-2, the V gene TRBV7-2; D uncertain. Germline V gives CDR1 SGHTA, CDR2 FQGNSA. CDR3 size: 14 residues. V dropped 7 bases and J dropped 1 base, with 13 bases sitting between them.

A few counts support this clone. The chain is built from TRBV4-1 and TRBJ1-2; 8 nucleotides match TRBD1. The CDR3 covers 13 residues. The germline V gene has CDR1 MGHRA and CDR2 YSYEKL. The V and J ends lost 1 base and 7 bases, in that order; junction bases with no gene match: 2. The chain's CDR3 is CASSQGRGLGYTF. The CDR3 DNA follows: TGCGCCAGCAGCCAAGGCAGGGGGCTTGGCTACACCTTC.